Listed below are T cell receptor beta chains from one sample, sequenced in a study of blood T cell repertoires in COVID-19. The protocol was immunoSEQ multiplex PCR, while the TCRdb copy is restricted to in-frame clones and leaves out a portion. The table lists roughly 250,000 clones, more than 80% of them singletons, with 2% to 3% in the top ten. Specimen: PBMCs or T cells enriched from blood (not recorded which). These receptors all stem from a woman between 18 and 29 years old who had recovered from COVID-19. Both conserved end residues are part of each CDR3. A D gene is named only where the DNA matches it firmly. The listing skips clone size in some rows; elsewhere it reads once, few, many or a size class.

CDR3aa: CASRRDRVGSQPQHF
CDR3nt: TGTGCCAGTAGACGGGACAGGGTAGGGAGTCAGCCCCAGCATTTT
j_gene: TRBJ1-5
abundance: -
v_gene: TRBV19
d_gene: TRBD1

CDR3aa: CASSSLWRPYEQYF
CDR3nt: TGTGCCAGCAGCTCACTATGGAGACCCTACGAGCAGTACTTC
j_gene: TRBJ2-7
abundance: few
v_gene: TRBV5-4
d_gene: -

CDR3aa: CARSLGCPGQGDTSNQPQHF
CDR3nt: TGTGCCAGAAGCTTGGGTTGTCCGGGACAGGGTGATACTAGCAATCAGCCCCAGCATTTT
j_gene: TRBJ1-5
abundance: -
v_gene: TRBV5-3
d_gene: TRBD1

CDR3aa: CASSHEDRGADTQYF
CDR3nt: TGCGCCAGCAGCCATGAAGACAGGGGTGCAGATACGCAGTATTTT
j_gene: TRBJ2-3
abundance: -
v_gene: TRBV5-1
d_gene: TRBD1

CDR3aa: CASSFFSRRTEAFF
CDR3nt: TGTGCCAGCAGCTTTTTCAGCCGGAGGACTGAAGCTTTCTTT
j_gene: TRBJ1-1
abundance: -
v_gene: TRBV7-2
d_gene: -

CDR3aa: CASSPIGGGSSPLHF
CDR3nt: TGTGCCAGCAGCCCGATTGGGGGGGGTAGCTCACCCCTCCACTTT
j_gene: TRBJ1-6
abundance: -
v_gene: TRBV7-6
d_gene: -

CDR3aa: CASRRTWDRTSTDTQYF
CDR3nt: TGTGCCAGCAGGCGGACTTGGGACAGAACTAGCACAGATACGCAGTATTTT
j_gene: TRBJ2-3
abundance: few
v_gene: TRBV11-2
d_gene: TRBD1

CDR3aa: CASSLSAAFYEQYF
CDR3nt: TGTGCCAGCAGCTTGTCAGCGGCTTTTTACGAGCAGTACTTC
j_gene: TRBJ2-7
abundance: -
v_gene: TRBV5-6
d_gene: -

CDR3aa: CSVDPGTGGWYGYTF
CDR3nt: TGCAGCGTTGACCCCGGGACAGGGGGCTGGTATGGCTACACCTTC
j_gene: TRBJ1-2
abundance: -
v_gene: TRBV29-1
d_gene: TRBD1

CDR3aa: CASSLTGIPYEQYF
CDR3nt: TGTGCCAGCAGCCTAACAGGGATTCCCTACGAGCAGTACTTC
j_gene: TRBJ2-7
abundance: -
v_gene: TRBV7-2
d_gene: -

CDR3aa: CASSKPWEGRNSPLHF
CDR3nt: TGTGCCAGTAGTAAGCCCTGGGAGGGGAGGAATTCACCCCTCCACTTT
j_gene: TRBJ1-6
abundance: -
v_gene: TRBV19
d_gene: -

CDR3aa: CASSYGTVNEKLFF
CDR3nt: TGTGCCAGCAGCTACGGGACAGTTAATGAAAAACTGTTTTTT
j_gene: TRBJ1-4
abundance: -
v_gene: TRBV7-9
d_gene: TRBD1

CDR3aa: CATSRDQWAFF
CDR3nt: TGTGCCACCAGCAGAGATCAGTGGGCTTTCTTT
j_gene: TRBJ1-1
abundance: -
v_gene: TRBV15
d_gene: -

CDR3aa: CASSATGPYGYTF
CDR3nt: TGTGCCAGTAGTGCGACAGGTCCCTATGGCTACACCTTC
j_gene: TRBJ1-2
abundance: -
v_gene: TRBV19
d_gene: -

CDR3aa: CASSSQDRGYNSPLHF
CDR3nt: TGTGCCAGCAGTTCCCAGGACAGAGGTTATAATTCACCCCTCCACTTT
j_gene: TRBJ1-6
abundance: -
v_gene: TRBV28
d_gene: -

CDR3aa: CASSGFQRTADEQFF
CDR3nt: TGTGCCAGCAGTGGATTCCAAAGGACTGCCGACGAGCAGTTCTTC
j_gene: TRBJ2-1
abundance: -
v_gene: TRBV2
d_gene: -

CDR3aa: CASSSRVSPLHF
CDR3nt: TGTGCCAGCAGTTCGAGGGTCTCACCCCTCCACTTT
j_gene: TRBJ1-6
abundance: once
v_gene: TRBV6-2/TRBV6-3
d_gene: -

CDR3aa: CASSEQFTDTQYF
CDR3nt: TGTGCCAGCAGTGAACAGTTCACAGATACGCAGTATTTT
j_gene: TRBJ2-3
abundance: -
v_gene: TRBV2
d_gene: -

CDR3aa: CSVGQGGNSPLHF
CDR3nt: TGCAGCGTTGGGCAGGGTGGGAATTCACCCCTCCACTTT
j_gene: TRBJ1-6
abundance: -
v_gene: TRBV29-1
d_gene: -

CDR3aa: CASSVRQGNNEQFF
CDR3nt: TGTGCCAGCAGCGTAAGGCAGGGGAACAATGAGCAGTTCTTC
j_gene: TRBJ2-1
abundance: -
v_gene: TRBV9
d_gene: -

CDR3aa: CASSLSGGRYNSPLHF
CDR3nt: TGCGCCAGCAGCTTGTCGGGGGGCAGGTATAATTCACCCCTCCACTTT
j_gene: TRBJ1-6
abundance: -
v_gene: TRBV5-1
d_gene: -

CDR3aa: CASSQNLQGENTGELFF
CDR3nt: TGCGCCAGCAGCCAAAATTTGCAGGGCGAGAACACCGGGGAGCTGTTTTTT
j_gene: TRBJ2-2
abundance: -
v_gene: TRBV4-1
d_gene: -

CDR3aa: CASSREKYEQYF
CDR3nt: TGTGCCAGCAGCAGGGAAAAGTACGAGCAGTACTTC
j_gene: TRBJ2-7
abundance: -
v_gene: TRBV28
d_gene: -

CDR3aa: CASTAGTSGMETQYF
CDR3nt: TGTGCCAGCACCGCCGGGACTAGCGGTATGGAGACCCAGTACTTC
j_gene: TRBJ2-5
abundance: few
v_gene: TRBV2
d_gene: TRBD2

CDR3aa: CASSEYFVSSTDTQYF
CDR3nt: TGTGCCAGCAGTGAATACTTCGTGTCTAGCACAGATACGCAGTATTTT
j_gene: TRBJ2-3
abundance: -
v_gene: TRBV25-1
d_gene: -

CDR3aa: CSAGQVDYGYTF
CDR3nt: TGCAGCGCCGGACAGGTAGACTATGGCTACACCTTC
j_gene: TRBJ1-2
abundance: -
v_gene: TRBV29-1
d_gene: TRBD1

CDR3aa: CASSLQGLDEQYF
CDR3nt: TGTGCCAGCAGCTTGCAGGGGTTGGATGAGCAGTACTTC
j_gene: TRBJ2-7
abundance: -
v_gene: TRBV5-6
d_gene: -

CDR3aa: CASSRGGATYEQYF
CDR3nt: TGTGCCAGCAGCCGCGGGGGCGCGACCTACGAGCAGTACTTC
j_gene: TRBJ2-7
abundance: -
v_gene: TRBV3-1/TRBV3-2
d_gene: -

CDR3aa: CASRDRGTNYGYTF
CDR3nt: TGTGCCAGCAGGGACAGGGGCACTAACTATGGCTACACCTTC
j_gene: TRBJ1-2
abundance: -
v_gene: TRBV6-5
d_gene: TRBD1

CDR3aa: CASRWQGAGGELFF
CDR3nt: TGTGCCAGCAGATGGCAGGGGGCGGGCGGGGAGCTGTTTTTT
j_gene: TRBJ2-2
abundance: -
v_gene: TRBV2
d_gene: TRBD1

CDR3aa: CASSPTSGGHRETQYF
CDR3nt: TGTGCCAGCTCACCGACTAGCGGGGGGCACAGGGAGACCCAGTACTTC
j_gene: TRBJ2-5
abundance: once
v_gene: TRBV18
d_gene: TRBD2

CDR3aa: CASSSTEPANEKLFF
CDR3nt: TGCGCCAGCAGCTCCACAGAGCCGGCTAATGAAAAACTGTTTTTT
j_gene: TRBJ1-4
abundance: few
v_gene: TRBV5-1
d_gene: -

CDR3aa: CASSTRQVPNEKLFF
CDR3nt: TGTGCCAGCAGCACACGACAGGTGCCTAATGAAAAACTGTTTTTT
j_gene: TRBJ1-4
abundance: once
v_gene: TRBV5-8
d_gene: -

CDR3aa: CASSTKLAGGRNEQFF
CDR3nt: TGTGCCAGCAGCACCAAACTAGCGGGGGGCAGAAATGAGCAGTTCTTC
j_gene: TRBJ2-1
abundance: -
v_gene: TRBV7-9
d_gene: TRBD2

CDR3aa: CASSQDKFYRNEQYF
CDR3nt: TGTGCCAGCAGCCAAGATAAGTTCTATAGAAACGAGCAGTACTTC
j_gene: TRBJ2-7
abundance: -
v_gene: TRBV3-1/TRBV3-2
d_gene: -

CDR3aa: CASSIETLNTGELFF
CDR3nt: TGTGCCAGTAGTATCGAGACTCTCAACACCGGGGAGCTGTTTTTT
j_gene: TRBJ2-2
abundance: -
v_gene: TRBV19
d_gene: -

CDR3aa: CATSDLETGYTDTQYF
CDR3nt: TGTGCCACCAGTGATTTGGAGACAGGGTACACAGATACGCAGTATTTT
j_gene: TRBJ2-3
abundance: -
v_gene: TRBV24-1
d_gene: TRBD1

CDR3aa: CASSMTGPSYEQYF
CDR3nt: TGTGCCAGCAGCATGACAGGGCCCTCCTACGAGCAGTACTTC
j_gene: TRBJ2-7
abundance: -
v_gene: TRBV5-6
d_gene: TRBD1

CDR3aa: CASSLPGGLNTEAFF
CDR3nt: TGTGCCAGCAGCTTACCTGGCGGCCTGAACACTGAAGCTTTCTTT
j_gene: TRBJ1-1
abundance: -
v_gene: TRBV7-9
d_gene: -

CDR3aa: CASSQASDQETQYF
CDR3nt: TGTGCCAGCAGCCAAGCGAGTGACCAAGAGACCCAGTACTTC
j_gene: TRBJ2-5
abundance: -
v_gene: TRBV3-1/TRBV3-2
d_gene: -

CDR3aa: CASSYGRFSTNYGYTF
CDR3nt: TGTGCCAGCAGTTACGGGCGCTTCTCTACTAACTATGGCTACACCTTC
j_gene: TRBJ1-2
abundance: -
v_gene: TRBV6-2/TRBV6-3
d_gene: -

CDR3aa: CASRGQGQGHTEAFF
CDR3nt: TGTGCCAGCAGAGGCCAGGGACAGGGCCACACTGAAGCTTTCTTT
j_gene: TRBJ1-1
abundance: -
v_gene: TRBV2
d_gene: TRBD1